Each of the 10 T cell receptor beta chains below was sequenced from the same sample in a study of cytomegalovirus exposure and HLA in healthy donors (dated 2017 in TCRdb). Libraries came from the immunoSEQ multiplex PCR assay. For the multiplex PCR, a mixture combining 60 forward primers for TCR Vbeta segments and 13 reverse primers for TCR Jbeta segments was used. The immuneACCESS repertoire file appears here via TCRdb, limited to in-frame rearrangements. These files lack a portion of the clones; in checked studies, under half of the deficit traces to unresolved V genes, and the cause of the others is not known. This sample comprises 150,000 to 200,000 clones, over 65% of them detected only once. Around 1.9% of the sample is in the top ten clones. Sequenced material: PBMCs. These receptors were collected from a woman between 25 and 40 years old in good health and CMV-seronegative.

This chain connects TRBV19 to TRBJ2-6; TRBD1 agrees at 12 bases. The germline gives CDR1 LNHDA, CDR2 SQIVND (reference sequence). The ends lost 5 bases at V and 4 bases at J; junction bases unmatched: 18. The CDR3 contains 21 residues. In nucleotides, the CDR3 is TGTGCCAGTAGTTGGAACCGGGGACAGGGGGCTTTAGGTGACGGGGCCAACGTCCTGACTTTC. Translation gives CASSWNRGQGALGDGANVLTF.

This clone was detected only a few times. In DNA, the CDR3 is TGTGCCAGCGAGGGGTCTAGCGGGGATGAGCAGTTCTTC. Its protein product is CASEGSSGDEQFF. The V gene is TRBV25-1, the J gene TRBJ2-1; 9 nucleotides match TRBD2. Trimming cost V 8 bases and J 8 bases; bases outside gene matches: 7. In germline, CDR1 is MGHDK, CDR2 SYGVNS. The CDR3 loop spans 13 amino acids.

V and J are TRBV7-2 and TRBJ2-1; weak D call: TRBD1 (5 bases). The CDR3 length is 15 residues. V lost 5 bases and J 2 bases, leaving 13 bases between the germline ends. Germline V gene data show CDR1 as SGHTA and CDR2 as FQGNSA. The CDR3 region is CASSPRERPYNEQFF. The CDR3 DNA sequence: TGTGCCAGCAGCCCCAGGGAAAGGCCCTACAATGAGCAGTTCTTC.

The CDR3 protein is CASSIESGANYGYTF. The CDR3 DNA sequence: TGTGCCAGTAGTATAGAATCAGGGGCTAACTATGGCTACACCTTC. The chain links TRBV19 to TRBJ1-2, with a tentative D call TRBD1 (6 bases). There are 15 residues in the CDR3. Trimming stripped 0 bases from V and 0 bases from J, with 8 bases between. The germline CDR1 and CDR2 sequences are LNHDA and SQIVND (reference sequence). The whole variable domain, filled in from reference TRBV19 and TRBJ1-2, reads DGGITQSPKYLFRKEGQNVTLSCEQNLNHDAMYWYRQDPGQGLRLIYYSQIVNDFQKGDIAEGYSVSREKKESFPLTVTSAQKNPTAFYLCASSIESGANYGYTFGSGTRLTVV.

The rearrangement links TRBV9 to TRBJ2-2, with 14 bases lining up with TRBD2. Germline values: CDR1 SGDLS, CDR2 YYNGEE. The length of the CDR3 is 16 residues. With 4 bases clipped from V and 6 bases from J, the junction kept 5 bases outside the gene matches. In nucleotides, the CDR3 is TGTGCCAGCAGCCCCTCGGGACTAGCGGGAGCCGGGGAGCTGTTTTTT. Its translation is CASSPSGLAGAGELFF.

The rearrangement joins TRBV29-1 to TRBJ1-2, with 8 nucleotides matching TRBD1. From germline, CDR1 is SQVTM and CDR2 ANQGSEA. This CDR3 contains 11 residues. The trim removed 5 bases at V and 7 bases at J, leaving 3 bases unmatched. CDR3 bases: TGCAGCGTTCAGGGGGCGCGTGGCTACACCTTC. Translated: CSVQGARGYTF.

This chain connects TRBV25-1 to TRBJ1-6; D is unclear. Per the germline V gene, CDR1 is MGHDK and CDR2 is SYGVNS. The CDR3 runs to 15 residues. Deletions cut 3 bases from V and 3 bases from J, with 9 bases between. CDR3 in amino acids: CASSDYGVYNSPLHF. The CDR3 nucleotides are TGTGCCAGCAGTGATTACGGTGTCTATAATTCACCCCTCCACTTT.

The rearrangement joins TRBV5-6 to TRBJ2-1, with a weak D call TRBD2 (6 bases). Per germline, CDR1 SGHDT and CDR2 YYEEEE. This CDR3 region has 15 residues. Trimming pared 4 bases from V and 2 bases from J, leaving 13 bases between. The DNA of the CDR3 is TGTGCCAGCAGCCAGCGGAGGGGACCCTACAATGAGCAGTTCTTC. Amino acid sequence: CASSQRRGPYNEQFF.

The chain carries TRBV19 and TRBJ2-1, with TRBD1 identical over 7 bases. From germline, CDR1 is LNHDA and CDR2 SQIVND (reference sequence). V lost 7 bases to trimming and J lost 3 bases; unmatched junction nucleotides: 6. There are 14 residues in the CDR3. The CDR3 nucleotides read TGTGCCAGTAAATCGGGACAGAACTACAATGAGCAGTTCTTC. Amino acids: CASKSGQNYNEQFF.

The chain has TRBV10-1 and TRBJ2-7; 8 positions match TRBD1. The CDR3 loop spans 15 amino acids. Per the germline V gene, CDR1 is WNHNN and CDR2 is SYGVQD (reference sequence). V trimming: 3 bases; J trimming: 4 bases; junction bases outside the gene matches: 8. CDR3 residues: CASSDGGQGRYEQYF. The CDR3 DNA sequence: TGCGCCAGCAGTGACGGTGGACAGGGAAGATACGAGCAGTACTTC.